The 24 T cell receptor beta chains below come from one sample, sequenced in a study of T cells in Graves' hyperthyroidism and ophthalmopathy. It was RNA transcripts that yielded the amplified TCR beta CDR3 regions. The TCR CDR3 was amplified in a first-round RT-PCR using the HTBI primer set. TCRdb re-called the multiplex PCR reads with MiXCR, one entry per CDR3 protein. The table records 500,000 to 550,000 distinct CDR3 sequences, just under 20% of them present only once. Sequencing was performed on blood. The receptors originated from a middle-aged man with Graves' ophthalmopathy.

Many counts were recorded for this clonotype. The rearrangement uses TRBV13 and TRBJ2-4, with TRBD1 as a possible D gene (5 bases). Germline CDR1 is PRHDT and CDR2 is FYEKMQ (reference sequence). The V end was cut by 0 bases, the J end by 0 bases, with 6 bases between. There are 15 residues in the CDR3. The DNA of the CDR3 is TGTGCCAGCAGCTTAGGGCAGGGAGCCAAAAACATTCAGTACTTC. Residues: CASSLGQGAKNIQYF.

Many counts were recorded for this clonotype. This rearrangement joins TRBV28 to TRBJ2-5; D might be TRBD1 (5 bases). Per the germline V gene, CDR1 is MDHEN and CDR2 is SYDVKM. The CDR3 covers 15 residues. Trimming pared 7 bases from V and 2 bases from J, leaving 17 bases between. The CDR3 DNA reads as TGTGCCAGCACCAACCCGACAGAAGTTCAAGAGACCCAGTACTTC. It yields the protein CASTNPTEVQETQYF.

J is TRBJ2-2 and V is TRBV19; either TRBD1 or TRBD2 may supply D (5 bases each). V lost 3 bases, J lost 2 bases, and 10 bases lay in between. CDR1 and CDR2 from the germline V gene are LNHDA and SQIVND (reference sequence). This CDR3 has 15 residues. The CDR3 loop reads CASSMGDLNTGELFF. The CDR3 bases are TGTGCCAGTAGTATGGGGGATCTAAACACCGGGGAGCTGTTTTTT.

A few counts support this clonotype. The chain has TRBV9 and TRBJ2-7; a possible D gene is TRBD2 (6 bases). In germline, CDR1 is SGDLS, CDR2 YYNGEE. The CDR3 sequence is 14 residues long. V lost 4 bases to trimming and J lost 5 bases, with 16 bases between them. This CDR3 reads CASSKWRDGNEQYF. For the CDR3, the DNA is TGTGCCAGCAGCAAGTGGCGGGATGGTAACGAGCAGTACTTC.

V and J are TRBV4-3 and TRBJ2-2, with TRBD2 matching over 11 bases. Trimming cost V 1 base and J 5 bases; bases outside gene matches: 6. The CDR3 totals 17 residues. The germline gives CDR1 LGHNA, CDR2 YSLEER. The CDR3 sequence is CASSQGLAGQPTGELFF. DNA of the CDR3: TGCGCCAGCAGCCAAGGACTAGCGGGACAACCTACCGGGGAGCTGTTTTTT.

This clonotype was recorded many times. J is TRBJ2-3 and V is TRBV12-3 or TRBV12-4; perhaps TRBD1 as D (5 bases). The germline V and J ends were trimmed by 6 bases and 3 bases, with 10 bases remaining between them. There are 13 residues in the CDR3. The CDR3 sequence: CASRGLETDTQYF. As DNA, the CDR3 is TGTGCCAGCAGGGGGCTGGAGACAGATACGCAGTATTTT.

The chain joins TRBV9 to TRBJ2-3; 9 bases map to TRBD2. Losses at the gene ends were 4 bases for V and 6 bases for J; bases not matched to a gene: 9. Germline CDR1 is SGDLS and CDR2 is YYNGEE. The CDR3 sequence is 15 residues long. The CDR3 bases are TGTGCCAGCAGCAGAGGGGGCGGGAGGGCCGATACGCAGTATTTT. Amino acid sequence: CASSRGGGRADTQYF.

This clonotype was seen a handful of times. The V gene is TRBV5-4, the J gene TRBJ2-5; 11 positions match TRBD2. CDR1 is SGHNT and CDR2 is YYREEE in the germline V gene (reference sequence). The CDR3 has 15 residues. J gave up 5 bases and V 2 bases, and 5 bases lay outside the gene matches. CDR3 sequence reads: CASSFGTSGRETQYF. The CDR3 DNA reads as TGTGCCAGCAGCTTCGGGACTAGCGGCCGGGAGACCCAGTACTTC.

As regards this clonotype: A much more abundant neighbour one base away suggests this may be a read error. V gene TRBV20-1 combines with J gene TRBJ2-5; D gene ambiguous. The J call may be faulty, since TRBJ2-1 better matches the DNA end. The CDR3 consists of 12 residues. Germline V gene data show CDR1 as DFQATT and CDR2 as SNEGSKA (reference sequence). In DNA, the CDR3 is TGCAGTGCTAGTCCGGACCAAGAGACCCAGTTCTTC. Protein sequence: CSASPDQETQFF.

This clonotype was observed many times. The chain recombines TRBV12-3 or TRBV12-4 with TRBJ2-5; TRBD2 might be the D (5 bases). Trimming took off 3 bases at V and 10 bases at J, with 9 bases between the two ends. The CDR3 has 11 residues. This CDR3 reads CASSFTGIQYF. The CDR3, as DNA: TGTGCCAGCAGTTTTACCGGGATCCAGTACTTC.

The chain couples TRBV18 to TRBJ2-5; TRBD1 matches at 7 bases. J gave up 2 bases and V 6 bases, and 12 bases lay outside the gene matches. CDR3 length equals 16 residues. Germline assignment: CDR1 KGHSH and CDR2 LQKENI. The CDR3 reads CASSKTGQHYQETQYF. The DNA of the CDR3 is TGTGCCAGCTCCAAGACGGGACAGCATTATCAAGAGACCCAGTACTTC.

This clonotype was seen at least ten times. V usage is TRBV5-1 and J usage is TRBJ1-1, with a tentative D call TRBD1 (5 bases). The ends were cut back, 3 bases at V and 2 bases at J, with 11 bases in the middle. Germline CDR1 and CDR2: SGHRS and YFSETQ. This CDR3 is 14 amino acids long. The CDR3 nucleotides are TGCGCCAGCAGCTGGGACGGCCTCAACACTGAAGCTTTCTTT. Protein sequence: CASSWDGLNTEAFF.

This clonotype was recorded many times. The chain employs TRBV2 and TRBJ1-1, with 8 bases lining up with TRBD1. The CDR3 totals 12 residues. Trimming at V came to 4 bases and at J to 11 bases, leaving 6 bases not matched to a gene. Germline V gene data show CDR1 as SNHLY and CDR2 as FYNNEI. This chain's CDR3 is CASSGTGGVAFF. The CDR3, as DNA: TGTGCCAGCAGTGGCACAGGGGGTGTCGCTTTCTTT.

This clonotype has at least ten counts. The rearrangement links TRBV11-2 to TRBJ2-1; D is undetermined. Germline V lookup: CDR1 SGHAT, CDR2 FQNNGV. V shed 1 base and J shed 10 bases, with 8 bases lying between them. This CDR3 contains 12 residues. CDR3 DNA: TGTGCCAGCAGCTTAGTGACTCTGGAGCAGTTCTTC. The encoded protein is CASSLVTLEQFF.

To note about this clonotype: The junction departs from germline at one end; a sequencing error may be responsible. The gene calls are TRBV6-2 or TRBV6-3 and TRBJ2-5; TRBD1 aligns across 10 bases. CDR3 size: 16 residues. Germline CDR1 reads MNHEY; CDR2 reads SVGEGT. The CDR3 DNA follows: TGTGCCAGCAGTTCCTCCGGGACAGGGGCCCGGGAGACCCGGTACTTC. Translating it yields CASSSSGTGARETRYF.

This clonotype was counted only a few times. This rearrangement joins TRBV11-3 to TRBJ1-4; tentative D call: TRBD1 (5 bases). V was clipped by 5 bases and J by 2 bases, with 12 bases between them. Looked up from germline, CDR1 is SGHNT and CDR2 is YENEEA. The CDR3 extends over 15 amino acids. The CDR3 reads CASSPRGRTNEKLFF. The DNA for the CDR3 is TGTGCCAGCAGCCCCCGGGGGAGGACTAATGAAAAACTGTTTTTT.

This clonotype has just a few counts. The chain is built from TRBV20-1 and TRBJ2-7, with 9 bases lining up with TRBD2. The CDR3 is 14 residues long. CDR1 is DFQATT, CDR2 SNEGSKA, per germline (reference sequence). V was pared by 7 bases and J by 1 base, with 8 bases of the junction left unmatched. Written as DNA, the CDR3 is TGCAGTGGTGCGGCTAGCGGGATTTCCTACGAGCAGTACTTC. Translated: CSGAASGISYEQYF.

This chain's CDR3 is CASSMRYRFIAEHGGGIGNEQFF. CDR3 DNA: TGTGCCAGCAGCATGCGGTACCGATTTATCGCGGAGCACGGGGGGGGTATAGGCAATGAGCAGTTCTTC. The chain couples TRBV12-3 or TRBV12-4 to TRBJ2-1; 8 bases map to TRBD2. The ends lost 6 bases at V and 6 bases at J; junction bases unmatched: 34. The CDR3 loop spans 23 amino acids.

Comments on this clonotype: This may stem from a read error, because a much larger clone lies one nucleotide away. The chain couples TRBV3-1 to TRBJ2-1, with TRBD2 matching over 8 bases. Trimming cost V 7 bases and J 4 bases; bases outside gene matches: 12. Per the germline V gene, CDR1 is LGHDT and CDR2 is YNNKEL (reference sequence). CDR3 length: 16 residues. The CDR3 loop reads CASTPKGLAGYNEQFF. CDR3 nucleotides: TGTGCCAGCACCCCGAAAGGGTTAGCGGGGTACAATGAGCAGTTCTTC.

This clonotype was observed a handful of times. The chain has TRBV20-1 and TRBJ1-5; D unresolved. Trimming pared 5 bases from V and 5 bases from J, leaving 16 bases between. The CDR3 consists of 14 residues. Per germline, CDR1 DFQATT and CDR2 SNEGSKA (reference sequence). The CDR3 DNA is TGCAGTGCTGATGACGGAGGAGGTTATCAGCCCCAGCATTTT. It translates to CSADDGGGYQPQHF.

This clonotype was observed a handful of times. This chain links TRBV7-2 with TRBJ2-1; D is possibly TRBD1 (5 bases). V lost 5 bases to trimming and J lost 1 base, with 15 bases between them. The CDR3 runs 16 residues. Germline CDR1 reads SGHTA; CDR2 reads FQGNSA. For the CDR3, the DNA is TGTGCCAGCAGCCCTGATGACAGACTTTCCTACAATGAGCAGTTCTTC. It specifies CASSPDDRLSYNEQFF.

This clonotype has only a few counts. The V call is TRBV6-1, the J call TRBJ2-1; TRBD2 aligns across 11 bases. V lost 8 bases and J lost 0; bases outside the gene matches: 6. CDR1 is MNHNS, CDR2 SASEGT, per germline. CDR3 length equals 16 residues. Here the CDR3 DNA reads TGTGCCAGCCGACAAACTAGCGGGGGCTCCTACAATGAGCAGTTCTTC. Its protein is CASRQTSGGSYNEQFF.

This chain joins TRBV14 and TRBJ2-1; 14 positions agree with TRBD2. Germline V gene lookup returns CDR1 SGHDN and CDR2 FVKESK. The CDR3 sequence is 18 residues long. With 2 bases clipped from V and 2 bases from J, the junction kept 5 bases outside the gene matches. The CDR3 reads CASSQRTSGGLTYNEQFF. Written as DNA, the CDR3 is TGTGCCAGCAGCCAAAGGACTAGCGGGGGGCTTACCTACAATGAGCAGTTCTTC.

The CDR3 here is CASSISGAKGETQYF. The CDR3, as DNA: TGTGCCAGCAGCATCAGCGGGGCGAAGGGGGAGACCCAGTACTTC. The V gene is TRBV11-1, the J gene TRBJ2-5, with 7 bases lining up with TRBD2. The CDR3 runs 15 residues. The germline gives CDR1 SGHAT, CDR2 FQDESV (reference sequence). The V gene end was trimmed by 5 bases and the J gene end by 5 bases; junction bases not matched to a gene: 11.